This T cell receptor (beta chain) derives from a study of identical twins. MiXCR was run by TCRdb on the 5' RACE reads, yielding one entry per CDR3 protein. The repertoire consists of 600,000 to 700,000 distinct CDR3 sequences, with 21% occurring once and the leading ten covering roughly 4%. The CDR3 runs to 11 residues. These sequences were also reported in another study, on T cells expressing NK-cell markers. In that study: The CD3+CD56-NKG2C+ fraction of a handful of donors was also led by these clonotypes. Expanded NKG2C+ T cell clones had unclear HCMV specificity.

Sequences were obtained from PBMCs. This chain connects TRBV21-1 to TRBJ1-1. TRBV21-1 represents a pseudogene. The receptor was isolated from a woman in her late teens or twenties in good health. The CDR3 DNA follows: TGTGCCAGCAGCAATGGCTCTGAAGCTTTCTTT. Residues: CASSNGSEAFF.